Below, 14 T cell receptor beta chains from the same sample are listed, as sequenced in a study of T cells in Graves' hyperthyroidism and ophthalmopathy. RNA transcripts served as the template for amplifying TCR beta CDR3 regions. When the TCR CDR3 underwent first-round RT-PCR, the HTBI primer set was used. TCRdb re-derived calls from the multiplex PCR reads in MiXCR, one entry per CDR3 protein. This sample has approximately 300,000 distinct CDR3 sequences, with about 15% found just once. Sequencing input: blood. These receptors all come from a woman aged 55-70 years with Graves' ophthalmopathy.

This clonotype was counted between two and nine times. The chain combines TRBV9 with TRBJ1-2; 7 positions match TRBD1. The germline gives CDR1 SGDLS, CDR2 YYNGEE. Losses at the gene ends were 0 bases for V and 4 bases for J; bases not matched to a gene: 9. This CDR3 contains 16 residues. This chain's CDR3 is CASSVDPQQGLYGYTF. The DNA of the CDR3 is TGTGCCAGCAGCGTAGACCCGCAACAGGGGCTCTATGGCTACACCTTC.

In this sample, this clonotype turned up many times. V and J are TRBV7-2 and TRBJ1-2; possibly TRBD1 for D (5 bases). Looked up from germline, CDR1 is SGHTA and CDR2 is FQGNSA. Trimming cost V 6 bases and J 4 bases, with 18 bases left between them. The CDR3 has 15 residues. CDR3 coding DNA: TGTGCCAGCAGTCAGGCGGCCCAGGGAGGCTATGGCTACACCTTC. This translates into CASSQAAQGGYGYTF. Together with reference TRBV7-2 and TRBJ1-2, the CDR3 gives the full variable domain: GAGVSQSPSNKVTEKGKDVELRCDPISGHTALYWYRQSLGQGLEFLIYFQGNSAPDKSGLPSDRFSAERTGGSVSTLTIQRTQQEDSAVYLCASSQAAQGGYGYTFGSGTRLTVV.

This clonotype turned up a few times. This rearrangement joins TRBV19 to TRBJ1-1; perhaps TRBD1 as D (5 bases). Germline values: CDR1 LNHDA, CDR2 SQIVND (reference sequence). Trimming took off 5 bases at V and 4 bases at J, with 8 bases between the two ends. The CDR3 extends over 12 amino acids. This chain's CDR3 is CASSPTATEAFF. The CDR3 coding sequence is TGTGCCAGTAGTCCGACAGCCACTGAAGCTTTCTTT.

This clonotype was seen repeatedly, ten times or more. The genes are TRBV27 and TRBJ2-1, with a tentative D call TRBD2 (5 bases). Germline-derived CDR1 and CDR2 are MNHEY and SMNVEV (reference sequence). CDR3 length: 16 amino acids. The V end lost 3 bases, the J end lost 6 bases, and 18 bases lay between the germline ends. CDR3 sequence (DNA): TGTGCCAGCAGTTTTGGGGTGGGAGATATTCGCAATGAGCAGTTCTTC. Translated, it gives CASSFGVGDIRNEQFF.

Only a few counts were recorded for this clonotype. This chain connects TRBV6-1 to TRBJ2-7; TRBD1 aligns across 7 bases. Germline loops: CDR1 MNHNS, CDR2 SASEGT. This CDR3 is built from 14 residues. With 11 bases clipped from V and 4 bases from J, the junction kept 14 bases outside the gene matches. The CDR3 protein is CASRVGAGGYEQYF. The CDR3 region has the DNA TGTGCCTCCAGGGTCGGGGCAGGGGGATACGAGCAGTACTTC.

Only a few counts were recorded for this clonotype. The CDR3, as DNA: TGTGCCAGCACTCGTAGGAGTGCGAACACTGAAGCTTTCTTT. Its protein product is CASTRRSANTEAFF. The V gene is TRBV6-1, the J gene TRBJ1-1; D is ambiguous. V lost 7 bases and J lost 1, with 13 bases in between. The CDR3 totals 14 residues. Per the germline V gene, CDR1 is MNHNS and CDR2 is SASEGT.

In its sample, this clonotype was seen a few times. The chain couples TRBV20-1 to TRBJ2-7; unclear D gene. Looked up from germline, CDR1 is DFQATT and CDR2 is SNEGSKA (reference sequence). The CDR3 has 11 amino acids. V lost 0 bases, J lost 9 bases, and 9 bases lay in between. The CDR3 region has the DNA TGCAGTGCTAGAGATTTGGCAGCGCAGTACTTC. It translates to CSARDLAAQYF.

In its sample, this clonotype was seen many times. The CDR3 protein is CASSPPAGQGYTEAFF. The CDR3, as DNA: TGTGCCAGCTCACCACCTGCGGGACAGGGGTACACTGAAGCTTTCTTT. This chain joins TRBV18 and TRBJ1-1; TRBD1 matches at 10 bases. Per germline, CDR1 KGHSH and CDR2 LQKENI. The CDR3 has 16 residues. Unmatched junction bases numbered 4, after V lost 0 bases and J lost 3 bases.

This clonotype was recorded at least ten times. This rearrangement joins TRBV24-1 to TRBJ2-1, with D perhaps TRBD1 (6 bases). CDR1 is KGHDR and CDR2 is SFDVKD in the germline V gene. This CDR3 contains 14 residues. Trimming left V 3 bases short and J 10 bases short, with 15 bases between. This chain's CDR3 is CATSDHRQDGEQFF. The DNA of the CDR3 is TGTGCCACCAGTGATCATAGACAGGATGGGGAGCAGTTCTTC.

This clonotype was detected many times. The chain combines TRBV28 with TRBJ2-7; no clear D gene. The CDR3 is made up of 13 amino acids. With 5 bases removed from V and 3 bases from J, the gap between germline ends came to 11 bases. Germline values: CDR1 MDHEN, CDR2 SYDVKM. The CDR3 region has the DNA TGTGCCAGCAGTCCTCTACAAAACTACGAGCAGTACTTC. Residues: CASSPLQNYEQYF.

This clonotype came up many times. V and J are TRBV5-6 and TRBJ2-4, with 9 nucleotides matching TRBD1. Germline-derived CDR1 and CDR2 are SGHDT and YYEEEE. After removal of 4 bases from V and 0 bases from J, the junction contained 8 bases not matched to a gene. The CDR3 runs 17 residues. The CDR3: CASSNQKGQGAKNIQYF. The CDR3 DNA follows: TGTGCCAGCAGCAACCAAAAGGGACAGGGAGCCAAAAACATTCAGTACTTC.

The V call is TRBV28, the J call TRBJ1-2; a weak D match, TRBD1 (5 bases). This CDR3 has 14 residues. CDR1 and CDR2 from the germline V gene are MDHEN and SYDVKM. V was trimmed by 5 bases and J by 4 bases, leaving 14 bases between them. This chain's CDR3 is CASSQGPLLYGYTF. CDR3 DNA sequence: TGTGCCAGCAGTCAGGGACCCTTACTCTATGGCTACACCTTC.

This clonotype appeared many times. A read error may account for a junction end that differs from germline. The rearrangement links TRBV7-7 to TRBJ1-1; D remains unclear. The CDR3 is 13 residues long. CDR1 SSHAT and CDR2 FNYEAQ come from the germline V gene (reference sequence). CDR3 bases: TGTGCTAGCAGCTTAATCGGGGAAACTGAAGCTTTCTTT. Its protein is CASSLIGETEAFF.

In this sample, this clonotype turned up many times. CDR3 residues: CAISAQGNYGYTF. DNA for the CDR3: TGTGCCATCAGTGCACAGGGTAACTATGGCTACACCTTC. This chain joins TRBV10-3 and TRBJ1-2; a weak D match, TRBD1 (6 bases). Germline V gives CDR1 ENHRY, CDR2 SYGVKD. The CDR3 is 13 residues long. The V end was cut by 4 bases, the J end by 1 base, with 7 bases between.